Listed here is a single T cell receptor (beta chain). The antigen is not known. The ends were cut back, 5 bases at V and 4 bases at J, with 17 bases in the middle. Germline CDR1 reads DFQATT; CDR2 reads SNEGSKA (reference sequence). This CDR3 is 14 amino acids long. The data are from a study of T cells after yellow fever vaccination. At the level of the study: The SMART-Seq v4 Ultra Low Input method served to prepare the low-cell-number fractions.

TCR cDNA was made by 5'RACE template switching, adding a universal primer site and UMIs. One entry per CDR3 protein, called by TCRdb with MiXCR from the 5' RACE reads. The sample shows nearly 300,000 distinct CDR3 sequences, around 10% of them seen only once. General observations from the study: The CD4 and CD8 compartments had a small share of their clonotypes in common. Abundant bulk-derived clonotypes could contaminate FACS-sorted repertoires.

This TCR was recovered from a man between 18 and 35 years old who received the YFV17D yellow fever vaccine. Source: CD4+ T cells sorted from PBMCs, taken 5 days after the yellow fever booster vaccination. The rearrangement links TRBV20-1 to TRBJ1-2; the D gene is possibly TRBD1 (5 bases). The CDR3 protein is CSASRQTVGYGYTF. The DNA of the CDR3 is TGCAGTGCTTCCCGACAGACTGTTGGCTATGGCTACACCTTC.